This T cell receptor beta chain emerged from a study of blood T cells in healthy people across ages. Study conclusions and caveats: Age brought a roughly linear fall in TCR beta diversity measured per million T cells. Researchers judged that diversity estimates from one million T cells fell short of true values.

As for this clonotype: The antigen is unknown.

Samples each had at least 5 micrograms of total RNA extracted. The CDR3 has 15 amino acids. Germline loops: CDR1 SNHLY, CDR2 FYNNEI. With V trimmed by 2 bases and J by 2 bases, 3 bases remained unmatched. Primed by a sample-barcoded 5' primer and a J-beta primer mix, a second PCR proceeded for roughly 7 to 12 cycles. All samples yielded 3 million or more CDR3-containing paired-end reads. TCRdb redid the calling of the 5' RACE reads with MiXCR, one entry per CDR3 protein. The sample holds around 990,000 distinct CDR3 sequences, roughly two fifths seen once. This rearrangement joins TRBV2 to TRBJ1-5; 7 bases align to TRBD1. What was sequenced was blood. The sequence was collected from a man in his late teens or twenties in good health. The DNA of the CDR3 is TGTGCCAGCAGTGAACAGGGGGGGGGCAATCAGCCCCAGCATTTT. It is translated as CASSEQGGGNQPQHF.